The next 23 T cell receptor beta chains were all read from a single sample in a study of CD8 T cells in Susac syndrome. Random-hexamer reverse transcription was applied to 0.5 to 1 ug RNA. TCRdb processed the immunoSEQ multiplex PCR reads anew with MiXCR; each CDR3 protein has one entry. The sample holds hundreds of thousands of distinct CDR3 sequences; 95% are singletons and the top ten take roughly 0.09%. The specimen was CD4+ T cells from PBMCs. Source of these receptors: a human donor with multiple sclerosis.

The chain is built from TRBV13 and TRBJ2-2, with D possibly being TRBD2 (5 bases). This CDR3 spans 12 amino acids. Germline CDR1 PRHDT, CDR2 FYEKMQ (reference sequence). V was clipped by 3 bases and J by 9 bases, with 8 bases between them. In DNA form, the CDR3 reads TGTGCCAGCAGCTTGTCGGGGAGGGAGCTGTTTTTT. Protein sequence: CASSLSGRELFF.

This chain links TRBV10-3 with TRBJ2-7; perhaps D is TRBD1 or TRBD2 (5 bases each). This CDR3 comprises 16 residues. CDR1 and CDR2 from the germline V gene are ENHRY and SYGVKD. Trimming took 6 bases from V and 0 from J, leaving 18 bases between them. DNA of the CDR3: TGTGCCATCAGCGCAATTAGGGACGTAAGCTCCTACGAGCAGTACTTC. Protein sequence: CAISAIRDVSSYEQYF.

The chain carries TRBV29-1 and TRBJ2-7, with 9 bases fitting TRBD1. V trimming: 0 bases; J trimming: 4 bases; junction bases outside the gene matches: 13. Germline-derived CDR1 and CDR2 are SQVTM and ANQGSEA. The CDR3 spans 17 residues. The CDR3 is CSVEDHRGTGRSYEQYF. The CDR3 DNA reads TGCAGCGTTGAAGATCATCGGGGGACAGGGAGGTCTTACGAGCAGTACTTC.

This chain uses TRBV20-1 with TRBJ1-2; no firm D call. The CDR3 consists of 12 residues. Germline V gene lookup returns CDR1 DFQATT and CDR2 SNEGSKA (reference sequence). With 2 bases removed from V and 2 bases from J, the gap between germline ends came to 6 bases. The CDR3 DNA reads as TGCAGTGCTAGAAGCGGAAACTATGGCTACACCTTC. This translates into CSARSGNYGYTF.

CDR3: CASIPTGSGQPQHF. Written as DNA, the CDR3 is TGTGCCAGCATCCCGACAGGGAGCGGTCAGCCCCAGCATTTT. The chain recombines TRBV6-1 with TRBJ1-5, with 7 bases identical to TRBD1. CDR1 MNHNS and CDR2 SASEGT come from the germline V gene. There are 14 residues in the CDR3. The V gene end was trimmed by 7 bases and the J gene end by 6 bases; junction bases not matched to a gene: 9.

This chain joins TRBV30 and TRBJ2-7, with 8 bases identical to TRBD1. Germline CDR1 reads GTSNPN; CDR2 reads SVGIG (reference sequence). This CDR3 comprises 12 residues. The V gene end was trimmed by 5 bases and the J gene end by 7 bases; junction bases not matched to a gene: 7. DNA of the CDR3: TGTGCCTGGGGACAGGGACCGGGTGAGCAGTACTTC. Translated: CAWGQGPGEQYF.

The V and J genes are TRBV20-1 and TRBJ1-2; D not resolved. CDR3 length: 13 residues. Trimming pared 0 bases from V and 8 bases from J, leaving 13 bases between. Germline values: CDR1 DFQATT, CDR2 SNEGSKA (reference sequence). The CDR3 DNA is TGCAGTGCTAGAGACAGGCCTCTGGACGGCTACACCTTC. Translation: CSARDRPLDGYTF.

The chain employs TRBV25-1 and TRBJ1-1; unclear D gene. V was shortened by 6 bases and J by 0 bases, with 14 bases between the two germline ends. The CDR3 covers 15 residues. CDR1 and CDR2 (germline): MGHDK, SYGVNS. The CDR3 DNA is TGTGCCAGCAGACCGCCGGGGATCATGAACACTGAAGCTTTCTTT. Protein product: CASRPPGIMNTEAFF.

A single count supports this clonotype. The rearrangement links TRBV6-1 to TRBJ2-7; D not certain. V was clipped by 7 bases and J by 7 bases, with 23 bases between them. The CDR3 has 15 amino acids. The V gene's germline CDR1 is MNHNS and CDR2 SASEGT. CDR3 sequence: CASTLASVAHWEQYF. The CDR3 DNA follows: TGTGCCAGCACCCTCGCAAGCGTGGCACATTGGGAGCAGTACTTC.

This clonotype was observed a single time. CDR3 in amino acids: CSAGTGVPLSNQPQHF. CDR3 nucleotides: TGCAGTGCTGGGACAGGGGTACCCCTTAGCAATCAGCCCCAGCATTTT. The J gene is TRBJ1-5, the V gene TRBV20-1, with TRBD1 matching over 10 bases. Germline loops: CDR1 DFQATT, CDR2 SNEGSKA (reference sequence). The CDR3 extends over 16 amino acids. The V gene end was trimmed by 5 bases and the J gene end by 0 bases; junction bases not matched to a gene: 7.

The rearrangement links TRBV5-1 to TRBJ1-5; weak D call: TRBD1 (5 bases). Trimming left V 0 bases short and J 11 bases short, with 15 bases between. Germline V CDR1 and CDR2: SGHRS, YFSETQ. The CDR3 is 14 residues long. The CDR3 DNA reads TGCGCCAGCAGCTTGGATCCAGGGATGGGGACCCAGCATTTT. Encoded protein: CASSLDPGMGTQHF.

The chain uses TRBV15 and TRBJ2-1, with 8 bases aligning to TRBD1. Per the germline V gene, CDR1 is LNHNV and CDR2 is YYDKDF (reference sequence). J gave up 7 bases and V 8 bases, and 13 bases lay outside the gene matches. The CDR3 totals 15 residues. The CDR3 nucleotides read TGTGCCACCTGGAAGAGGACAGGGTTAAAAAATGAGCAGTTCTTC. Amino acid sequence: CATWKRTGLKNEQFF.

This clonotype occurred once. This chain links TRBV29-1 with TRBJ1-2, with TRBD1 matching 8 bases. CDR1 and CDR2 from the germline V gene are SQVTM and ANQGSEA. The CDR3 is 11 residues long. The V gene end was trimmed by 7 bases and the J gene end by 7 bases; junction bases not matched to a gene: 5. The CDR3 here is CSASTGAGYTF. The CDR3 DNA reads as TGCAGCGCTTCGACAGGGGCTGGCTACACCTTC.

The chain is built from TRBV30 and TRBJ2-7; D remains ambiguous. CDR1 is GTSNPN, CDR2 SVGIG, per germline (reference sequence). V was cut by 0 bases and J by 6 bases, with 6 bases left in between. The CDR3 covers 11 residues. The CDR3 DNA is TGTGCCTGGAGTGTCAGCAGCGAGCAGTACTTC. Its protein product is CAWSVSSEQYF. The full variable domain, its missing parts supplied by reference TRBV30 and TRBJ2-7, is SQTIHQWPATLVQPVGSPLSLECTVEGTSNPNLYWYRQAAGRGLQLLFYSVGIGQISSEVPQNLSASRPQDRQFILSSKKLLLSDSGFYLCAWSVSSEQYFGPGTRLTVT.

The J gene is TRBJ1-2, the V gene TRBV27, with TRBD1 as a possible D gene (6 bases). V shed 5 bases and J shed 8 bases, with 12 bases lying between them. The CDR3 length is 12 residues. The germline V gene encodes CDR1 MNHEY and CDR2 SMNVEV (reference sequence). CDR3: CASSPNREGYTF. For the CDR3, the DNA is TGTGCCAGCAGTCCCAACAGGGAAGGCTACACCTTC.

The V gene is TRBV25-1, the J gene TRBJ1-1; D possibly corresponds to TRBD1 (6 bases). The CDR3 consists of 11 residues. V was cut by 7 bases and J by 7 bases, with 10 bases left in between. Germline V gives CDR1 MGHDK, CDR2 SYGVNS. The CDR3 protein is CASKGGGEAFF. DNA of the CDR3: TGTGCCAGCAAAGGGGGGGGTGAAGCTTTCTTT.

This rearrangement joins TRBV27 to TRBJ1-5, with D perhaps TRBD1 (5 bases). V was cut by 4 bases and J by 6 bases, with 22 bases left in between. From germline, CDR1 is MNHEY and CDR2 SMNVEV (reference sequence). This CDR3 has 17 residues. The CDR3 region is CASSSNPGPTWGQPQHF. CDR3 nucleotides: TGTGCCAGCAGTTCAAATCCGGGACCCACATGGGGTCAGCCCCAGCATTTT.

The gene calls are TRBV12-3 or TRBV12-4 and TRBJ1-5, with 8 nucleotides matching TRBD1. CDR3 length: 13 amino acids. J gave up 6 bases and V 6 bases, and 4 bases lay outside the gene matches. The DNA of the CDR3 is TGTGCCAGCAGGGACAGGGCGGGTCAGCCCCAGCATTTT. It specifies CASRDRAGQPQHF.

The chain recombines TRBV9 with TRBJ2-6, with D perhaps TRBD2 (5 bases). CDR3 length: 17 residues. Trimming removed 0 bases from V and 0 bases from J, with 10 bases in between. CDR1 and CDR2 from the germline V gene are SGDLS and YYNGEE. The CDR3 here is CASSVGGRISGANVLTF. In nucleotides, the CDR3 is TGTGCCAGCAGCGTAGGAGGGCGGATCTCTGGGGCCAACGTCCTGACTTTC.

The chain couples TRBV6-1 to TRBJ2-7; 9 bases are a match to TRBD1. This CDR3 is 14 amino acids long. In germline, CDR1 is MNHNS, CDR2 SASEGT. Germline trimming cut 7 bases from V and 6 bases from J; bases unmatched to any gene: 10. Here the CDR3 reads CASITMGQGGEQYF. Here the CDR3 DNA reads TGTGCCAGCATCACCATGGGACAGGGAGGCGAGCAGTACTTC.

The genes are TRBV5-1 and TRBJ1-2; TRBD1 aligns across 8 bases. Trimming took 2 bases from V and 3 from J; bases not matched to a gene: 6. The CDR3 covers 15 residues. The germline V gene encodes CDR1 SGHRS and CDR2 YFSETQ. CDR3 amino acids: CASSFTGQGDYGYTF. CDR3 DNA sequence: TGCGCCAGCAGCTTTACCGGACAGGGAGACTATGGCTACACCTTC.

This sequence joins TRBV5-6 and TRBJ1-2, with a possible D match to TRBD1 (5 bases). The CDR3 extends over 13 amino acids. CDR1 is SGHDT and CDR2 is YYEEEE in the germline V gene. Deletions cut 4 bases from V and 7 bases from J, with 14 bases between. CDR3 region: CASSLSSGSGYTF. CDR3 in DNA: TGTGCCAGCAGCCTCTCTTCAGGGTCTGGCTACACCTTC.

The chain is built from TRBV12-3 or TRBV12-4 and TRBJ1-2; unclear D gene. CDR3 length equals 13 residues. V was clipped by 2 bases and J by 6 bases, with 10 bases between them. The chain's CDR3 is CASSLWKADGYTF. CDR3 DNA sequence: TGTGCCAGCAGTTTATGGAAGGCGGATGGCTACACCTTC.